Detailed here is one TCR beta chain. Repertoires were generated with immunoSEQ multiplex PCR, while TCRdb's copy carries only in-frame clones and drops some. The table includes approximately 350,000 clones, 80% to 90% detected once. Recruited during active infection, patients (from Seattle) were subsequently followed longitudinally. These data come from a study of blood T cell repertoires in COVID-19. Study summary: Samples representing acute and convalescent COVID-19 were sourced from the United States, Italy and Spain.

CDR1 is SQVTM, CDR2 ANQGSEA, per germline. V was trimmed by 6 bases and J by 6 bases, leaving 17 bases between them. The CDR3 sequence is 14 residues long. The sample comprised peripheral blood. This chain links TRBV29-1 with TRBJ2-2; weak D call: TRBD2 (6 bases). The origin of this receptor is a woman aged 30 to 39 with COVID-19, enrolled during active disease. CDR3 amino acids: CSVPGPSGAGELFF. The CDR3 DNA is TGCAGCGTCCCAGGGCCTTCGGGGGCCGGGGAGCTGTTTTTT.